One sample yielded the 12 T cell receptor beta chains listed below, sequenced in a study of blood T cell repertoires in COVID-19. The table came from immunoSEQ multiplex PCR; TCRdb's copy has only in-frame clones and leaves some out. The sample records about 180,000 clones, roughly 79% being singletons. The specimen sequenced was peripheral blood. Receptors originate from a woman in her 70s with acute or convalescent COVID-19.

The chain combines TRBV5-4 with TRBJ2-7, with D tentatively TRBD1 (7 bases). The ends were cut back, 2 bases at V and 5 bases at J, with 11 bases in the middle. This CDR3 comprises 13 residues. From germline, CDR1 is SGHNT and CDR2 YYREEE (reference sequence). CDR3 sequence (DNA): TGTGCCAGCAGCTTTACAGGGGAGGACGAGCAGTACTTC. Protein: CASSFTGEDEQYF.

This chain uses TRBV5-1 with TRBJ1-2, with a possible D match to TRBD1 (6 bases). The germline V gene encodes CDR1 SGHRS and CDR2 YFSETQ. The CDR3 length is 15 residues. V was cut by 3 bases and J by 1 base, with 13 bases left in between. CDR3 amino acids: CASSSEQGFNYGYTF. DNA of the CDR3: TGCGCCAGCAGCTCCGAACAGGGATTTAACTATGGCTACACCTTC. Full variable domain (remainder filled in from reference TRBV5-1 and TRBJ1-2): KAGVTQTPRYLIKTRGQQVTLSCSPISGHRSVSWYQQTPGQGLQFLFEYFSETQRNKGNFPGRFSGRQFSNSRSEMNVSTLELGDSALYLCASSSEQGFNYGYTFGSGTRLTVV.

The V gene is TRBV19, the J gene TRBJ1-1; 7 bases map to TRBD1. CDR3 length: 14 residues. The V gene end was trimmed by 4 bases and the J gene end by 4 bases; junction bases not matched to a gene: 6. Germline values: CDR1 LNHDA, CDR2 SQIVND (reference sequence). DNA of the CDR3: TGTGCCAGTAGTAAGGGACAGATTCGCACTGAAGCTTTCTTT. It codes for CASSKGQIRTEAFF.

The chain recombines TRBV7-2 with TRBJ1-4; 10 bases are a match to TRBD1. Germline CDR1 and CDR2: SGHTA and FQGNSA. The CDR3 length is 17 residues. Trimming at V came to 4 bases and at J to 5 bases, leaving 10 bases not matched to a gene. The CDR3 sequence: CASSSRAPGQGNEKLFF. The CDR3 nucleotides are TGTGCCAGCAGCTCCCGTGCTCCGGGACAGGGGAATGAAAAACTGTTTTTT.

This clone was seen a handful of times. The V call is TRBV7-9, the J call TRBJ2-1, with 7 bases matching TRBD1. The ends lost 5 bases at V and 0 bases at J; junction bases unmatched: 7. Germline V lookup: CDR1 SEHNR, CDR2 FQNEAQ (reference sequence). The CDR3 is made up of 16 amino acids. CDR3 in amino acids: CASSPLTGSSYNEQFF. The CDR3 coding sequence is TGTGCCAGCAGCCCTTTGACAGGGAGCTCCTACAATGAGCAGTTCTTC.

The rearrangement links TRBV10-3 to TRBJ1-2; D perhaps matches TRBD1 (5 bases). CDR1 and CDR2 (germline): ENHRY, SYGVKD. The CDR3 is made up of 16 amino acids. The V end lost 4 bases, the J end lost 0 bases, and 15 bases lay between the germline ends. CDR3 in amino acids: CAISARAGNPNYGYTF. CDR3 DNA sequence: TGTGCCATCAGTGCCCGAGCAGGGAATCCTAACTATGGCTACACCTTC.

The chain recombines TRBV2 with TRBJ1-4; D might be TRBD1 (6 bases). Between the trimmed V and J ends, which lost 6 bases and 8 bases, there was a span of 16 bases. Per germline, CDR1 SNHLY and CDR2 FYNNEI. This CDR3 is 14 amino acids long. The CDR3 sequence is CASRPHRAGEKLFF. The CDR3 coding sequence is TGTGCCAGCAGGCCGCACAGGGCGGGCGAAAAACTGTTTTTT.

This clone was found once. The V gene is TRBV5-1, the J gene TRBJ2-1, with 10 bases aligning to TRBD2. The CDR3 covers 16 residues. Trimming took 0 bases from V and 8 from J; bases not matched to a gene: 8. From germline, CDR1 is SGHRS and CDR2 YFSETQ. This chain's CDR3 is CASSLGIAGGLHEQFF. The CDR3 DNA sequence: TGCGCCAGCAGCTTGGGAATAGCGGGAGGCCTCCATGAGCAGTTCTTC.

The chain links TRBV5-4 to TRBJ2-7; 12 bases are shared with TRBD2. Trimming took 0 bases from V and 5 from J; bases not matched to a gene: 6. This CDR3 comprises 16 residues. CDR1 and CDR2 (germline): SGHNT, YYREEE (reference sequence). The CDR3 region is CASSLGLAGGQNEQYF. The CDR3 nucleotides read TGTGCCAGCAGCTTGGGGCTAGCGGGAGGGCAAAACGAGCAGTACTTC.

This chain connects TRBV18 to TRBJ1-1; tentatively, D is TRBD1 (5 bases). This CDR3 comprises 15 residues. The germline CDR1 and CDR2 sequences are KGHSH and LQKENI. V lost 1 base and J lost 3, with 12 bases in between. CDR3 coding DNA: TGTGCCAGCTCACCACAACAGGATTTAGACACTGAAGCTTTCTTT. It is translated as CASSPQQDLDTEAFF. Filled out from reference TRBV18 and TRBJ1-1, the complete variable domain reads NAGVMQNPRHLVRRRGQEARLRCSPMKGHSHVYWYRQLPEEGLKFMVYLQKENIIDESGMPKERFSAEFPKEGPSILRIQQVVRGDSAAYFCASSPQQDLDTEAFFGQGTRLTVV.

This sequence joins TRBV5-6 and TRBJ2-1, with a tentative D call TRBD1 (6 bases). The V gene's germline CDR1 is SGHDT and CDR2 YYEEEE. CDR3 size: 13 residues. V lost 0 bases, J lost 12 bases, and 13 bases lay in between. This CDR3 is CASSLGVGGWQFF. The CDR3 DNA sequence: TGTGCCAGCAGCTTGGGAGTAGGGGGATGGCAGTTCTTC.

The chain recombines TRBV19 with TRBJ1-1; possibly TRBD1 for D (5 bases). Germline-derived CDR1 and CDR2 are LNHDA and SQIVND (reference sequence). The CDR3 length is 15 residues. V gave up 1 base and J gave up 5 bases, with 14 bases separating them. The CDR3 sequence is CASSIGGQGGTEAFF. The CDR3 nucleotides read TGTGCCAGTAGTATAGGAGGCCAGGGCGGAACTGAAGCTTTCTTT. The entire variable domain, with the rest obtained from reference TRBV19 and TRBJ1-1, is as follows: DGGITQSPKYLFRKEGQNVTLSCEQNLNHDAMYWYRQDPGQGLRLIYYSQIVNDFQKGDIAEGYSVSREKKESFPLTVTSAQKNPTAFYLCASSIGGQGGTEAFFGQGTRLTVV.